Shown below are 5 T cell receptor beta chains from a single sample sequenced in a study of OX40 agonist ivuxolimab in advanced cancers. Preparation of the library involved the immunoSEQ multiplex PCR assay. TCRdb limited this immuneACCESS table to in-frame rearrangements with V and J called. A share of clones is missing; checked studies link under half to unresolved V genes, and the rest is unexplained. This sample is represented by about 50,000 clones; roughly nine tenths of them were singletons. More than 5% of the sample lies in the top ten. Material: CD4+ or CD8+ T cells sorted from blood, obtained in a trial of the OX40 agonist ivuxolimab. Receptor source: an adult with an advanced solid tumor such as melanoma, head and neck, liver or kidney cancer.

CDR3 nucleotides: TGTGCCATCACGGAGGGGCCCGTCGTCACAGATACGCAGTATTTT. This sequence encodes CAITEGPVVTDTQYF. The rearrangement joins TRBV15 to TRBJ2-3; tentatively, D is TRBD2 (6 bases). The CDR3 loop spans 15 amino acids. Trimming took off 10 bases at V and 2 bases at J, with 19 bases between the two ends. The germline V gene encodes CDR1 LNHNV and CDR2 YYDKDF (reference sequence).

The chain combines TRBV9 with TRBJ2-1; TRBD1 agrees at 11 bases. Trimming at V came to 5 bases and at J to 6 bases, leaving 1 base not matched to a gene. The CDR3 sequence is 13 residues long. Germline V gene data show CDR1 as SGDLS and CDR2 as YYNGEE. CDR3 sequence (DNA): TGTGCCAGCAGGGGGACAGGGGGCAATGAGCAGTTCTTC. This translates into CASRGTGGNEQFF.

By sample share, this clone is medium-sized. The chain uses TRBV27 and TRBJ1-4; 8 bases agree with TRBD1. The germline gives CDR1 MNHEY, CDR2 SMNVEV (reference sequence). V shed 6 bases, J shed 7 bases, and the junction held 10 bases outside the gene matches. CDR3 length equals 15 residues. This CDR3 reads CASSRHRDRTEKLFF. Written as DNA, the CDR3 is TGTGCCAGCAGCCGCCACCGGGACAGGACTGAAAAACTGTTTTTT.

CDR3 amino acids: CASSGPYSNLNTEAFF. The CDR3 DNA reads TGTGCCAGCAGCGGACCCTACTCTAACCTCAACACTGAAGCTTTCTTT. The chain joins TRBV5-4 to TRBJ1-1; D not resolved. The CDR3 totals 16 residues. Germline V gene data show CDR1 as SGHNT and CDR2 as YYREEE (reference sequence). The V gene lost 4 bases and the J gene lost 2 bases, with 18 bases spanning the gap. The whole variable domain, remainder taken from reference TRBV5-4 and TRBJ1-1, is ETGVTQSPTHLIKTRGQQVTLRCSSQSGHNTVSWYQQALGQGPQFIFQYYREEENGRGNFPPRFSGLQFPNYSSELNVNALELDDSALYLCASSGPYSNLNTEAFFGQGTRLTVV.

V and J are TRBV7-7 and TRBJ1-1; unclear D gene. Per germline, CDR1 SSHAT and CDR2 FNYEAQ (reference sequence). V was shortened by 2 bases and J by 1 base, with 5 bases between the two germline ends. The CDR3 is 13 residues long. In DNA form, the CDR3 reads TGTGCCAGCAGCTTAACAGCGAACACTGAAGCTTTCTTT. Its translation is CASSLTANTEAFF.